This TCR beta chain was sequenced for a study of blood T cell repertoires in COVID-19. V was cut by 4 bases and J by 8 bases, with 9 bases left in between. Per the germline V gene, CDR1 is SGHAT and CDR2 is FQNNGV. The CDR3 consists of 13 residues. Clones were read by immunoSEQ multiplex PCR, and TCRdb kept only the in-frame ones, dropping some. Among around 250,000 clones listed, approximately 81% were seen once. The sample was PBMCs or T cells enriched from blood (not recorded which). The sequence came from a woman aged 50 to 60 who had been exposed to COVID-19. The V and J genes are TRBV11-2 and TRBJ1-6; the D is unclear. The CDR3 loop is CASSSLTDSPLHF. Here the CDR3 DNA reads TGTGCCAGCAGCTCCTTAACAGATTCACCCCTCCACTTT.